This T cell receptor beta chain is drawn from a study of T cells in Graves' hyperthyroidism and ophthalmopathy. RNA transcripts served as the template for amplifying TCR beta CDR3 regions. First-round RT-PCR of the TCR CDR3 relied on the HTBI primer set. TCRdb fed the multiplex PCR reads into MiXCR, producing one record per CDR3 protein. The data contain about half a million distinct CDR3 sequences, approximately 25% of them seen just once; the ten biggest clones take up roughly 10%. After removal of 4 bases from V and 6 bases from J, the junction contained 22 bases not matched to a gene. CDR3 size: 19 residues. The germline V gene has CDR1 SGHTA and CDR2 FQGTGA.

The sample taken for sequencing was blood. This chain connects TRBV7-3 to TRBJ2-7, with 9 bases fitting TRBD2. This clonotype was obtained from a woman in her 30s with Graves' ophthalmopathy. Here the CDR3 DNA reads TGTGCCAGCAGCTCAACATCTCCTCAGGTAGCGGGGGCAAGGGCCGAGCAGTACTTC. It specifies CASSSTSPQVAGARAEQYF.